This record covers a single TCR beta chain. V gave up 6 bases and J gave up 8 bases; unmatched junction bases: 6. The CDR3 has 12 residues. Germline CDR1 and CDR2: DFQATT and SNEGSKA (reference sequence). Treatment-naive patients with stable or active relapsing-remitting disease were the multiple sclerosis controls. While CD8+ and CD4+ T cells were isolated negatively, TEMRA cells were enriched by FACS. The data were obtained in a study of CD8 T cells in Susac syndrome. An input of about 0.5 to 1 ug of RNA was subjected to reverse transcription using random hexamers. TCRdb re-analysed the immunoSEQ multiplex PCR reads in MiXCR, keeping a single row per CDR3 protein. The sample gives around 150,000 distinct CDR3 sequences, 94% of which show up once; roughly 0.099% is in the top ten.

The chain links TRBV20-1 to TRBJ1-2; 10 bases agree with TRBD1. Source material: CD4+ T cells from PBMCs. The TCR originated in a human donor with multiple sclerosis. The CDR3 DNA follows: TGCAGTGCCTTGGACAGGGGGGAGGGCTACACCTTC. It yields the protein CSALDRGEGYTF.